The 15 T cell receptor beta chains presented below share a single source sample, sequenced in a study of blood T cell repertoires in COVID-19. The protocol was immunoSEQ multiplex PCR, while the TCRdb copy is restricted to in-frame clones and leaves out a portion. The table records some 390,000 clones, 85% to 90% of them present only once. The sequencing input was PBMCs or T cells enriched from blood (not recorded which). These receptors were collected from a man aged 30-40 years who had recovered from COVID-19.

CDR3 bases: TGTGCCAGCACCGGGGGACAGGGGTGGTCCGAGCAGTACTTC. Translation gives CASTGGQGWSEQYF. J is TRBJ2-7 and V is TRBV6-5; 10 nucleotides match TRBD1. Unmatched junction bases numbered 9, after V lost 7 bases and J lost 6 bases. The CDR3 extends over 14 amino acids. CDR1 MNHEY and CDR2 SVGAGI come from the germline V gene.

The V and J genes are TRBV6-5 and TRBJ1-2; 9 bases align to TRBD1. Germline CDR1 is MNHEY and CDR2 is SVGAGI. V dropped 5 bases and J dropped 7; count of bases not matched to a gene: 5. The CDR3 has 13 residues. CDR3 DNA sequence: TGTGCCAGCAGTCTGCACAGGGGGCTTGGCTACACCTTC. This encodes CASSLHRGLGYTF.

This clone appeared a single time. V usage is TRBV6-2 or TRBV6-3 and J usage is TRBJ1-2, with 9 bases matching TRBD1. This CDR3 has 14 residues. Germline CDR1 reads MNHEY; CDR2 reads SVGEGT. V was pared by 2 bases and J by 4 bases, with 2 bases of the junction left unmatched. Written as DNA, the CDR3 is TGTGCCAGCAGTTACACGGACAGGGGCTATGGCTACACCTTC. Translating gives CASSYTDRGYGYTF.

This clone was seen once. The chain employs TRBV29-1 and TRBJ1-2; 9 nucleotides match TRBD1. The CDR3 loop spans 14 amino acids. CDR1 SQVTM and CDR2 ANQGSEA come from the germline V gene. V was clipped by 7 bases and J by 3 bases; unmatched bases: 9. CDR3 region: CSARTGALYYGYTF. The CDR3 DNA sequence: TGCAGCGCCCGGACAGGGGCCCTATACTATGGCTACACCTTC.

CDR3 loop: CASSKREGTDTQYF. In nucleotides, the CDR3 is TGCGCCAGCAGTAAGCGGGAGGGCACAGATACGCAGTATTTT. The chain has TRBV5-1 and TRBJ2-3; 9 bases line up with TRBD2. The CDR3 length is 14 residues. J gave up 1 base and V 5 bases, and 2 bases lay outside the gene matches. Germline V CDR1 and CDR2: SGHRS, YFSETQ.

This clone was counted a single time. V gene TRBV23-1 combines with J gene TRBJ1-2; TRBD1 matches at 7 bases. TRBV23-1 is labeled an ORF, and its function is uncertain. This CDR3 is 15 amino acids long. The junction had 9 bases not matched to a gene; V was cut back by 4 bases and J by 4 bases. CDR3 loop: CASSPRDSPVYGYTF. Here the CDR3 DNA reads TGCGCCAGCAGTCCCCGGGACAGCCCAGTCTATGGCTACACCTTC.

This clone turned up a few times. This chain links TRBV7-8 with TRBJ1-1, with D perhaps matching TRBD1 (6 bases). Looked up from germline, CDR1 is SGHVS and CDR2 is FQNEAQ. This CDR3 has 16 residues. V gave up 0 bases and J gave up 6 bases, with 17 bases separating them. The CDR3 sequence: CASSLAGYGGRAEAFF. DNA of the CDR3: TGTGCCAGCAGCTTAGCGGGTTACGGGGGGCGAGCTGAAGCTTTCTTT.

This chain joins TRBV28 and TRBJ1-2; perhaps TRBD1 as D (5 bases). The CDR3 sequence is 14 residues long. The V gene's germline CDR1 is MDHEN and CDR2 SYDVKM. Between the trimmed V and J ends, which lost 5 bases and 4 bases, there was a span of 14 bases. The CDR3 nucleotides read TGTGCCAGCAGTCTCCAGTCAGGGCTCTATGGCTACACCTTC. Translated: CASSLQSGLYGYTF.

This clone was detected only once. V usage is TRBV30 and J usage is TRBJ1-1, with 11 bases aligning to TRBD1. This CDR3 contains 14 residues. The V segment lost 5 bases and the J segment 4 bases; nucleotides outside the gene matches: 6. CDR1 is GTSNPN and CDR2 is SVGIG in the germline V gene (reference sequence). In DNA, the CDR3 is TGTGCCTGGCAGGGCGGGACAGGGGGCACTGAAGCTTTCTTT. This codes for CAWQGGTGGTEAFF. Looking up the rest from reference TRBV30 and TRBJ1-1 gives the full variable domain: SQTIHQWPATLVQPVGSPLSLECTVEGTSNPNLYWYRQAAGRGLQLLFYSVGIGQISSEVPQNLSASRPQDRQFILSSKKLLLSDSGFYLCAWQGGTGGTEAFFGQGTRLTVV.

The rearrangement links TRBV4-1 to TRBJ2-3; 10 positions agree with TRBD2. There are 16 residues in the CDR3. The V gene's germline CDR1 is MGHRA and CDR2 YSYEKL. V trimming: 0 bases; J trimming: 5 bases; junction bases outside the gene matches: 5. This CDR3 is CASSQDLAGELDTQYF. The CDR3 DNA reads as TGCGCCAGCAGCCAAGATCTAGCGGGAGAGTTAGATACGCAGTATTTT.

The genes are TRBV15 and TRBJ2-5, with 9 bases matching TRBD2. Unmatched junction bases numbered 3, after V lost 0 bases and J lost 4 bases. The CDR3 covers 15 residues. The germline V gene encodes CDR1 LNHNV and CDR2 YYDKDF (reference sequence). CDR3 DNA: TGTGCCACCAGCAGAGACCCTAGCGGGACAGAGACCCAGTACTTC. As protein: CATSRDPSGTETQYF.

The sample holds one count of this clone. The chain uses TRBV7-2 and TRBJ1-3, with 8 positions matching TRBD1. This CDR3 has 14 amino acids. J gave up 2 bases and V 5 bases, and 2 bases lay outside the gene matches. CDR1 and CDR2 from the germline V gene are SGHTA and FQGNSA. The CDR3 sequence: CASSMTGAGNTIYF. CDR3 in DNA: TGTGCCAGCAGCATGACAGGGGCTGGAAACACCATATATTTT.

In its sample, this clone was seen once. The V and J genes are TRBV27 and TRBJ1-2; perhaps TRBD1 as D (5 bases). The germline V and J ends were trimmed by 3 bases and 2 bases, with 10 bases remaining between them. The germline CDR1 and CDR2 sequences are MNHEY and SMNVEV (reference sequence). The CDR3 has 14 amino acids. The CDR3 is CASSFSGSNYGYTF. In nucleotides, the CDR3 is TGTGCCAGCAGTTTTTCAGGGTCCAACTATGGCTACACCTTC.

This rearrangement joins TRBV19 to TRBJ1-5; D gene ambiguous. The germline CDR1 and CDR2 sequences are LNHDA and SQIVND (reference sequence). CDR3 length: 13 residues. Trimming pared 8 bases from V and 4 bases from J, leaving 12 bases between. The CDR3 DNA reads as TGTGCCAGTTCTGGGCAGCGGAATCAGCCCCAGCATTTT. It specifies CASSGQRNQPQHF.

The chain is built from TRBV12-5 and TRBJ1-1; tentatively, D is TRBD1 (6 bases). Trimming left V 0 bases short and J 2 bases short, with 13 bases between. Germline V gene sequence: CDR1 LGHNT, CDR2 FRNRAP. The CDR3 spans 16 residues. The CDR3 DNA follows: TGTGCTAGTGGTTTGGTCCCAACAGGGTTAAACACTGAAGCTTTCTTT. It specifies CASGLVPTGLNTEAFF.